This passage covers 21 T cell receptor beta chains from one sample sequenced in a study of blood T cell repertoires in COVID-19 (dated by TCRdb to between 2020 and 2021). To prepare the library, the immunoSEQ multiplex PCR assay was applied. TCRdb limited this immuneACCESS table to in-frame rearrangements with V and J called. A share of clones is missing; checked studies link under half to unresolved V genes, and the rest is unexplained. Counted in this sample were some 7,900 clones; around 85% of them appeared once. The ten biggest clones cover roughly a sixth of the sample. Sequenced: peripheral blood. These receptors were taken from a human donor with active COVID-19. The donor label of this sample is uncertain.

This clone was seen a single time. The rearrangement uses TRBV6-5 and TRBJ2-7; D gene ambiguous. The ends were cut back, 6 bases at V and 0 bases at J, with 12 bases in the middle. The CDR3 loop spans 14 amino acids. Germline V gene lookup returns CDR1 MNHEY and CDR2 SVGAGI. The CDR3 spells CASRLTSPSYEQYF. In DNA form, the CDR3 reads TGTGCCAGCAGGCTCACATCACCCTCCTACGAGCAGTACTTC.

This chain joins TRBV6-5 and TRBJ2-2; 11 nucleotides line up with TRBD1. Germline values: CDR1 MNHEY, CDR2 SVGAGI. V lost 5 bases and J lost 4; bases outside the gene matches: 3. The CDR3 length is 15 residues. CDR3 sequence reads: CASSRTGGFTGELFF. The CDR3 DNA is TGTGCCAGCAGTCGGACAGGGGGCTTCACCGGGGAGCTGTTTTTT.

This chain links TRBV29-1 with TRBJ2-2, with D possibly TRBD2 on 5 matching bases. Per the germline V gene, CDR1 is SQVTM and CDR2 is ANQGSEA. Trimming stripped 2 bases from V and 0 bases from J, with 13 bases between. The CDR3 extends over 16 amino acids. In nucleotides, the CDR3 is TGCAGCGTTGAAAGTCTCGGGGTTACGAACACCGGGGAGCTGTTTTTT. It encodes CSVESLGVTNTGELFF.

The DNA for the CDR3 is TGTGCCAGCAGCCAAGATATGGAGACCCAGTACTTC. Protein sequence: CASSQDMETQYF. V usage is TRBV3-1 (or the pseudogene TRBV3-2) and J usage is TRBJ2-5, with D uncertain. This CDR3 comprises 12 residues. CDR1 and CDR2 (germline): LGHDT, YNNKEL (reference sequence). V was cut by 0 bases and J by 5 bases, with 4 bases left in between.

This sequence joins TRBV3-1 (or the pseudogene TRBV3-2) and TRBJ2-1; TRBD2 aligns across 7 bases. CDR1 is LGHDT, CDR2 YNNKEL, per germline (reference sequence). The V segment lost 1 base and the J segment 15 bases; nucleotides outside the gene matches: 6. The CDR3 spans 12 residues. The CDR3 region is CASSQGEGFRFF. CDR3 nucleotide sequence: TGTGCCAGCAGCCAAGGGGAGGGTTTCCGGTTCTTC.

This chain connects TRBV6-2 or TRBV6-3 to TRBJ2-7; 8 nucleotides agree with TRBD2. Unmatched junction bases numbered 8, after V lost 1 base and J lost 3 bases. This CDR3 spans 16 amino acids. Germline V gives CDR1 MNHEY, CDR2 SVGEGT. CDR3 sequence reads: CASSYYETSGSYEQYF. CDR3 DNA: TGTGCCAGCAGTTACTATGAGACCAGCGGGAGCTACGAGCAGTACTTC.

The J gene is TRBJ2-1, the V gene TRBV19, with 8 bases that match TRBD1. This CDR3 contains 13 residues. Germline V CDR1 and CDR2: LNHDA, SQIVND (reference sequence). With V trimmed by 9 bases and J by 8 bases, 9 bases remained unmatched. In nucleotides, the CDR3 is TGTGCCAGGGTCTCGACAGGGGACCATGAGCAGTTCTTC. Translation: CARVSTGDHEQFF.

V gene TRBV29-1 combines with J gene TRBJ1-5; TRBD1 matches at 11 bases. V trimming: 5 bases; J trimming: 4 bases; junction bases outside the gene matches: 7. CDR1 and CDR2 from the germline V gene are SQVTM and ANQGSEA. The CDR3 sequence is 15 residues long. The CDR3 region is CSVLGTGGSNQPQHF. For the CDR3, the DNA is TGCAGCGTTTTAGGGACAGGGGGTTCAAATCAGCCCCAGCATTTT.

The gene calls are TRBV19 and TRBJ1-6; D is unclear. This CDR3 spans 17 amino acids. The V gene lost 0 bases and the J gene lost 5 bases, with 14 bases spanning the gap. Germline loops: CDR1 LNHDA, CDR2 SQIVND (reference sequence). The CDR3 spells CASSIDLEGMNNSPLHF. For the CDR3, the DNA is TGTGCCAGTAGTATAGATCTTGAGGGAATGAATAATTCACCCCTCCACTTT.

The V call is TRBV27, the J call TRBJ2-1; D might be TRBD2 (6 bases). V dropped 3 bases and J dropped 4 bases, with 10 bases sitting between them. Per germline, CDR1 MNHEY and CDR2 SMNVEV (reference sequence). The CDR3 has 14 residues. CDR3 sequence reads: CASSFSGVYNEQFF. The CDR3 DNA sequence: TGTGCCAGCAGTTTTAGCGGAGTTTACAATGAGCAGTTCTTC.

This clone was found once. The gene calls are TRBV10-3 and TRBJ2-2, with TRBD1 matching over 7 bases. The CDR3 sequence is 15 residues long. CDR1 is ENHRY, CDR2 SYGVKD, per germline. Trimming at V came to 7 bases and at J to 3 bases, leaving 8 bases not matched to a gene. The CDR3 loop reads CAITKDREDTGELFF. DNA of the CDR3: TGTGCCATCACCAAAGACAGGGAAGACACCGGGGAGCTGTTTTTT.

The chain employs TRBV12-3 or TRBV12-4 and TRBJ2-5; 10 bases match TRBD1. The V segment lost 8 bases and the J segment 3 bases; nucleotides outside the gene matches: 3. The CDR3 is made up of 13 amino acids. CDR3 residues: CASGQGGEETQYF. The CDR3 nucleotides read TGTGCCAGCGGACAGGGGGGGGAAGAGACCCAGTACTTC.

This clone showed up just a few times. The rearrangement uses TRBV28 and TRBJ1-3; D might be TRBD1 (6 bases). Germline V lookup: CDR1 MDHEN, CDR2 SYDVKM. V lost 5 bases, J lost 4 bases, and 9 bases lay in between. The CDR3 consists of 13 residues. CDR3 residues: CASSAGVGNTIYF. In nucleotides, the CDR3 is TGTGCCAGCAGTGCAGGGGTCGGAAACACCATATATTTT.

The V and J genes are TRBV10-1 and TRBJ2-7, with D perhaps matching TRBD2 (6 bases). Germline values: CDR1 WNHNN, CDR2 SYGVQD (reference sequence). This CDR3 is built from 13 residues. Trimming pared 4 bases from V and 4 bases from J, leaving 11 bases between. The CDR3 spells CASSAGTFYEQYF. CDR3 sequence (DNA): TGCGCCAGCAGTGCCGGGACTTTTTACGAGCAGTACTTC.

This CDR3 reads CASRQGNQPQHF. The CDR3 DNA sequence: TGTGCCAGCCGACAGGGCAATCAGCCCCAGCATTTT. V gene TRBV18 combines with J gene TRBJ1-5; D might be TRBD1 (6 bases). The CDR3 runs to 12 residues. Germline loops: CDR1 KGHSH, CDR2 LQKENI. Trimming pared 8 bases from V and 2 bases from J, leaving 7 bases between.

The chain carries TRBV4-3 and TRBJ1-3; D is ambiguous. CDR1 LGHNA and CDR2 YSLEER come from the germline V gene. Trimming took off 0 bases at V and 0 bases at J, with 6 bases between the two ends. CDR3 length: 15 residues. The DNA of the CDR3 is TGCGCCAGCAGCCAAGAATCGAGCTCTGGAAACACCATATATTTT. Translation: CASSQESSSGNTIYF.

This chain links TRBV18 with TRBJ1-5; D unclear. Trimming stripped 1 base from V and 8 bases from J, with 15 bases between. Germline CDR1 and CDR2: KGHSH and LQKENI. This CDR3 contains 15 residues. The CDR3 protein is CASSPRPSHLEPQHF. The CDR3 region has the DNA TGTGCCAGCTCACCACGGCCCTCCCATCTGGAGCCCCAGCATTTT. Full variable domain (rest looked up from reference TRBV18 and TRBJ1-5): NAGVMQNPRHLVRRRGQEARLRCSPMKGHSHVYWYRQLPEEGLKFMVYLQKENIIDESGMPKERFSAEFPKEGPSILRIQQVVRGDSAAYFCASSPRPSHLEPQHFGDGTRLSIL.

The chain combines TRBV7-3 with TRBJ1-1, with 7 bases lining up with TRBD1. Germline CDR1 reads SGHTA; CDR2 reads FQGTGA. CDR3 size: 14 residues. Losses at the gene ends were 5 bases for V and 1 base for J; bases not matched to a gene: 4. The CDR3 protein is CASSAGGANTEAFF. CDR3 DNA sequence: TGTGCCAGCAGCGCAGGGGGAGCGAACACTGAAGCTTTCTTT.

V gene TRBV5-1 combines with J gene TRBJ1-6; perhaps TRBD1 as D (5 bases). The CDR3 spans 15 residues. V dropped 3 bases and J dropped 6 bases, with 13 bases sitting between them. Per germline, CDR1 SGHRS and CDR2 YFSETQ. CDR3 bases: TGCGCCAGCAGCTCAAACCCGGGGGTTAATTCACCCCTCCACTTT. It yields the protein CASSSNPGVNSPLHF.

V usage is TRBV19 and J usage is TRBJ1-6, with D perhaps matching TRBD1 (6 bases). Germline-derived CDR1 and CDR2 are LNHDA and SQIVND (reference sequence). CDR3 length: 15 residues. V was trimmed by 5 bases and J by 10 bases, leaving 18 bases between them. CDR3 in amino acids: CASSSTWGGESPLHF. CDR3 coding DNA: TGTGCCAGTAGTTCGACCTGGGGGGGCGAATCACCCCTCCACTTT.

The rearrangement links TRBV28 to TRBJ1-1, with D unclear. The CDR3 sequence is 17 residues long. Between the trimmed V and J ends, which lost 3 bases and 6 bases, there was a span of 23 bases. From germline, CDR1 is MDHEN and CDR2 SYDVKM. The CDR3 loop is CASSFLWAGSLRAEAFF. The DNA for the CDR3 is TGTGCCAGCAGTTTCCTTTGGGCCGGGAGTTTGAGGGCTGAAGCTTTCTTT.